This T cell receptor beta chain came from a study of OX40 agonist ivuxolimab in advanced cancers. Looking at the study overall: Partial responses occurred in Three dose-escalation patients, one with hepatocellular carcinoma and two with cutaneous melanoma.

In regard to this clone: Its antigen is unknown.

Only in-frame clones appear in the TCRdb table, and some are missing; sequencing was by immunoSEQ multiplex PCR. The sample includes about 72,000 clones, approximately 92% of them seen just once. The study, taken as a whole, reports: Researchers report that CD8+ T cells had, on average, more expanded clones than CD4+.

V lost 6 bases and J lost 1, with 12 bases in between. Germline V CDR1 and CDR2: GTSNPN, SVGIG (reference sequence). CDR3 size: 13 residues. Sample: CD4+ or CD8+ T cells sorted from blood, taken in a trial of the OX40 agonist ivuxolimab. The V gene is TRBV30, the J gene TRBJ2-5; TRBD1 is a possible D gene (5 bases). The clonotype originates from an adult with an advanced solid tumor such as melanoma, head and neck, liver or kidney cancer. The CDR3 is CACYGARQETQYF. The CDR3 DNA reads TGTGCCTGCTATGGGGCCCGCCAAGAGACCCAGTACTTC.